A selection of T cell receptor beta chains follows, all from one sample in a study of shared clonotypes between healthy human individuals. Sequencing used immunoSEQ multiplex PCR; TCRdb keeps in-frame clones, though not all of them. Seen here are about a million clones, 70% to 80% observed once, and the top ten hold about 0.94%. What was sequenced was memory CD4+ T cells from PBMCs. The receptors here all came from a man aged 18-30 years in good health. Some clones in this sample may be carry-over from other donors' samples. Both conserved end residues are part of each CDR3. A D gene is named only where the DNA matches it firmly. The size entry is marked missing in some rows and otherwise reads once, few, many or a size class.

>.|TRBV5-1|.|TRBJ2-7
TGCGCCAGCAGCAGGGGAGAACAGGAGATCGAGCAGTACTTC
CASSRGEQEIEQYF
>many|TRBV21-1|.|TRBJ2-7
TGTGCCAGCAGCAAAGTTCCGAGTAGTATGACCGGGGGAAAGACCTACGAGCAGTACTTC
CASSKVPSSMTGGKTYEQYF
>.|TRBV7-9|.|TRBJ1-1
TGTGCCAGCAGCCTACCGGGGAGGACTGAAGCTTTCTTT
CASSLPGRTEAFF
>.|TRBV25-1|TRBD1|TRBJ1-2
TGTGCCAGCAGTGAATCGGGGACAGGGTTCGCCGGGGGCTATGGCTACACCTTC
CASSESGTGFAGGYGYTF
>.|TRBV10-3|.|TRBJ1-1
TGTGCCATCAGTGAGTACAATAATGAAGCTTTCTTT
CAISEYNNEAFF
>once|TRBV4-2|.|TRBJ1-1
TGTGCCAGCAGCCAAGAGGGCAGAAGAGACACTGAAGCTTTCTTT
CASSQEGRRDTEAFF
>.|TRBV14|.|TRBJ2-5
TGTGCCAGCAGCCAACCCCACGGCCTGTGGAATGCCGAGACCCAGTACTTC
CASSQPHGLWNAETQYF
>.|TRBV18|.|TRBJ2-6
TGTGCCAGCTCCCTTGGACTGCGGGTAGCCGGGGCCAACGTCCTGACTTTC
CASSLGLRVAGANVLTF
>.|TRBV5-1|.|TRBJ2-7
TGCGCCAGCAGAACAGGGACGGCAAGCTCCTACGAGCAGTACTTC
CASRTGTASSYEQYF
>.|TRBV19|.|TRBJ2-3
TGTGCCAGTGCGCCTGTACCAGGGTCGCGCACAGATACGCAGTATTTT
CASAPVPGSRTDTQYF
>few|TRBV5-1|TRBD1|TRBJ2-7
TGCGCCAGCAGCTTTCTGGACAGGGGTGGGTACGAGCAGTACTTC
CASSFLDRGGYEQYF
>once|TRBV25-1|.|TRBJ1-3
TGTGCCAGCAGTGAATTGCGGCCACAGGGCCGCTCTGGAAACACCATATATTTT
CASSELRPQGRSGNTIYF
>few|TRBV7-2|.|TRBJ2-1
TGTGCCAGCAGCTCTCCCCGGGGCAACAATGAGCAGTTCTTC
CASSSPRGNNEQFF
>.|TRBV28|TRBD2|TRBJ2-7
TGTGCCAGCAGTTTGCCCGGGGGGAGGGACTACGAGCAGTACTTC
CASSLPGGRDYEQYF
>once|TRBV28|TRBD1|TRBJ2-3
TGTGCCAGCAGCCTAGGGACAGGGGCCCCCACAGATACGCAGTATTTT
CASSLGTGAPTDTQYF
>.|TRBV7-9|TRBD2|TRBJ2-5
TGTGCCGCAGCCCCCCCCGGGACTAGCATCGAGACCCAGTACTTC
CAAAPPGTSIETQYF
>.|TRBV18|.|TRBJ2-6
TGTGCCAGCTCACCACAGGGGATAGGTGGGGCCAACGTCCTGACTTTC
CASSPQGIGGANVLTF
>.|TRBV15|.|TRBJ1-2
TGTGCCACCAGCAGAGATCTCCCTTCGGCGGGATCTGGCTACACCTTC
CATSRDLPSAGSGYTF
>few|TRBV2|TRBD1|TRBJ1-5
TGTGCCAGCAGTCGACAGGGAGGGGGCAATCAGCCCCAGCATTTT
CASSRQGGGNQPQHF
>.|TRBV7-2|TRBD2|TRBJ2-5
TGTGCCAGCAGCTTGGGACTAGCTGAACAAGAGACCCAGTACTTC
CASSLGLAEQETQYF
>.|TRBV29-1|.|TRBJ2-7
TGCAGCGTTCTGTGGGGCGAGCAGTACTTC
CSVLWGEQYF
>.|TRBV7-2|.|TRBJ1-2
TGTGCCAGCAGCTTGATAGGAGAGGGGCGGTATGGCTACACCTTC
CASSLIGEGRYGYTF
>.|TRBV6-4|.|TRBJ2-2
TGTGCCAGCAGTGACCGGAACACCGGGGAGCTGTTTTTT
CASSDRNTGELFF
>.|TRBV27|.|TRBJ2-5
TGTGCCAGCAGTTCATCGGGCAGTTCTCAAGAGACCCAGTACTTC
CASSSSGSSQETQYF
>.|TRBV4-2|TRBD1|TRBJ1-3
TGTGCCAGCAGCCGACAGGGTGGTGGAAACACCATATATTTT
CASSRQGGGNTIYF
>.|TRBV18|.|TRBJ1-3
TGTGCCAGCTCACCCCCTGGGCTGTCAGGAAACACCATATATTTT
CASSPPGLSGNTIYF
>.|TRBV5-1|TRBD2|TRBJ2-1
TGCGCCAGCAGCTCGACTAGCGGGGAATACAATGAGCAGTTCTTC
CASSSTSGEYNEQFF
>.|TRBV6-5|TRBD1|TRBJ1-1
TGTGCCAGCAGGGACAGGGAGAGGAACACTGAAGCTTTCTTT
CASRDRERNTEAFF
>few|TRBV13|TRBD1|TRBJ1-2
TGTGCCAGCAGCTCATGGACAGGGAGACCTCATGGCTACACCTTC
CASSSWTGRPHGYTF
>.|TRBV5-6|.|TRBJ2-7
TGTGCCAGCAGCTTGGATGTCAGGGCAACCTACGAGCAGTACTTC
CASSLDVRATYEQYF
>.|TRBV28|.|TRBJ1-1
TGTGCCAGCACTACAGGGACTGAAGCTTTCTTT
CASTTGTEAFF
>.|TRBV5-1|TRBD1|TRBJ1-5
TGCGCCAGCAGCCCCGGGACAGAGGGACAGCCCCAGCATTTT
CASSPGTEGQPQHF
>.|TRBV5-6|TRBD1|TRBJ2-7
TGTGCCAGCAGCTTCTCCGGGACAGGGACCTACGAGCAGTACTTC
CASSFSGTGTYEQYF
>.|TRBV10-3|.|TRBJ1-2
TGTGCCATCAGTATGCCGGGTCAGGGACCCGGCTACACCTTC
CAISMPGQGPGYTF
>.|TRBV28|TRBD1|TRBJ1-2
TGTGCCAGCAGGTCACAGGGGGCTGGGTATGGCTACACCTTC
CASRSQGAGYGYTF
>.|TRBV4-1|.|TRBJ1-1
TGCGCCAGCAGCCAAGGCCTTACAGGGAACACTGAAGCTTTCTTT
CASSQGLTGNTEAFF
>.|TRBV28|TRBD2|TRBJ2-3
TGTGCCAGCGCCGGAACGGGGACTAGCGGGAGGGGGGATACGCAGTATTTT
CASAGTGTSGRGDTQYF
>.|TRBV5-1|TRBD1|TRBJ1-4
TGCGCCAGCAGCTTGGACTACAGGGGTGAAAAACTGTTTTTT
CASSLDYRGEKLFF
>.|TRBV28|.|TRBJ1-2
TGTGCCAGCAGTTTCGGAGACAGAAATGGCTACACCTTC
CASSFGDRNGYTF
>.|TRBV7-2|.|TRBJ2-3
TGTGCCAGCAGCAAAGGGGGCGCGGGGGGAGATACGCAGTATTTT
CASSKGGAGGDTQYF
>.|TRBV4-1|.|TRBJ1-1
TGCGCCAGCAGCCAAGAGGGCGGGGGCACTGAAGCTTTCTTT
CASSQEGGGTEAFF
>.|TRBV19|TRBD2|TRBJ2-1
TGTGCCAGTAGTGTACGACTAGCGGGCACCTCCTACAATGAGCAGTTCTTC
CASSVRLAGTSYNEQFF
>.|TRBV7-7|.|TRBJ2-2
TGTGCCAGCAGCCTGGAGGTTGGGGTGAACACCGGGGAGCTGTTTTTT
CASSLEVGVNTGELFF
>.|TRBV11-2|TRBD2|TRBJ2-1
TGTGCCAGCAGCCAGACTAGCGGGACGTACAATGAGCAGTTCTTC
CASSQTSGTYNEQFF
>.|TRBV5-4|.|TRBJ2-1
TGTGCCAGCAGCTCACCGGGCCAGGGTCGGAATGAGCAGTTCTTC
CASSSPGQGRNEQFF
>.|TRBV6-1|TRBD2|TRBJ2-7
TGTGCCAGCAGTTCCAGGACTAGCGGGAACTACGAGCAGTACTTC
CASSSRTSGNYEQYF
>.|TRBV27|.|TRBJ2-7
TGTGCCAGCAGTTCTAGTCGATGGAACTCCTACGAGCAGTACTTC
CASSSSRWNSYEQYF
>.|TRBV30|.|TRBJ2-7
TGTGCCTGGACTCCCGGCCCTACCTACGAGCAGTACTTC
CAWTPGPTYEQYF
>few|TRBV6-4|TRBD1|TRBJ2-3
TGTGCCAGCAGCGCACAGGGGCGACCCACAGATACGCAGTATTTT
CASSAQGRPTDTQYF
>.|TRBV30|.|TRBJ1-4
TGTGCCTGTATTTTGACTCCAACTAATGAAAAACTGTTTTTT
CACILTPTNEKLFF
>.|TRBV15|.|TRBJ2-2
TGTGCCACCAGCAGAGGAGGGGGATCGAACACCGGGGAGCTGTTTTTT
CATSRGGGSNTGELFF
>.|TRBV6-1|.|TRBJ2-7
TGTGCCAGCACCAAGGGACTTACGGTTACCTACGAGCAGTACTTC
CASTKGLTVTYEQYF